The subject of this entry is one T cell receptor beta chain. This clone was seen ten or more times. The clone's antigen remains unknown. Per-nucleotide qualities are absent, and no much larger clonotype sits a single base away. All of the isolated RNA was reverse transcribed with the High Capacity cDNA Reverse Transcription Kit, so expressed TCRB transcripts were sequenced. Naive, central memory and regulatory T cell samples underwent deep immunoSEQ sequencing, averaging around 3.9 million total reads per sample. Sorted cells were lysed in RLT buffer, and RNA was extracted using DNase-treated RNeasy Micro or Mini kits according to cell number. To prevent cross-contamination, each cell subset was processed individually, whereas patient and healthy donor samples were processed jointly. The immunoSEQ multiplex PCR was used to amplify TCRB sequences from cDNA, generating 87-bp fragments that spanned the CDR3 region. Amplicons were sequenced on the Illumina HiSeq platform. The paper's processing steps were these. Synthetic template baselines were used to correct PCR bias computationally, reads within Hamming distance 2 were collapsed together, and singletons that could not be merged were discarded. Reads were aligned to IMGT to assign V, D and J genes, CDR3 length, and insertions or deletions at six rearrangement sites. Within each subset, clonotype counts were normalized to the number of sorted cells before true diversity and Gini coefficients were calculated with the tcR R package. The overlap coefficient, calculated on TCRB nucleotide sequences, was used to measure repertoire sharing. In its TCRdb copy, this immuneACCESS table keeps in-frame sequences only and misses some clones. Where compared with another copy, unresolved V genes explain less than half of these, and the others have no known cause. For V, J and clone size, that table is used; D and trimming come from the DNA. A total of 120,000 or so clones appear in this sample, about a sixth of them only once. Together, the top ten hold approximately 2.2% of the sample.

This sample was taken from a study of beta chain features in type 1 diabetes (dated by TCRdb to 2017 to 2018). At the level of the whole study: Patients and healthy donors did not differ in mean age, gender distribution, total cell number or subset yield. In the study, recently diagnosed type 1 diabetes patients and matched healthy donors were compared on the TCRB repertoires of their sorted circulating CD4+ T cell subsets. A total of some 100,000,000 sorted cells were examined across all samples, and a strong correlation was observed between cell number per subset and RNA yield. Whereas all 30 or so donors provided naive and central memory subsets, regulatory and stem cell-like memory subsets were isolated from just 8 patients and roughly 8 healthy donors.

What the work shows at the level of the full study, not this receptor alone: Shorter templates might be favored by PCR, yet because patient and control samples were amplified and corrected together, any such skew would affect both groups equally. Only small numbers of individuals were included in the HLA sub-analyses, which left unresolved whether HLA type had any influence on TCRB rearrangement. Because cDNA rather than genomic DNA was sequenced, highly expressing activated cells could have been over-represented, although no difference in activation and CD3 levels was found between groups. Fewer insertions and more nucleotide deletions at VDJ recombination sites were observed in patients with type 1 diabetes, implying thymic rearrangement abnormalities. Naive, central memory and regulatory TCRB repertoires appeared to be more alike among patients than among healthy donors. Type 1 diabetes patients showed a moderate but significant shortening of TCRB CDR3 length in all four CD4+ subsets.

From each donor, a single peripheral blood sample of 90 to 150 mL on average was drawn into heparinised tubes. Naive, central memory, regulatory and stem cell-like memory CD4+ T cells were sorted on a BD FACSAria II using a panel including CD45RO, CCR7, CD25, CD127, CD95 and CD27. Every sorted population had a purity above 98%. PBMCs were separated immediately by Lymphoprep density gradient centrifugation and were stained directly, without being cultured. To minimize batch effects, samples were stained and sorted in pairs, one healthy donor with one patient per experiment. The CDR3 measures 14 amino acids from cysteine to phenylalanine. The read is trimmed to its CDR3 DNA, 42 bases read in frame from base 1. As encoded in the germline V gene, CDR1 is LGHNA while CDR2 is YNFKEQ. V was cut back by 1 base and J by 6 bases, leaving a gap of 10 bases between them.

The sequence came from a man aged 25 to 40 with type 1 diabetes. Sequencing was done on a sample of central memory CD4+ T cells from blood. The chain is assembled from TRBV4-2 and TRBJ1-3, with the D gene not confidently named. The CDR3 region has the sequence CASSQARLENTIYF. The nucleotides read TGTGCCAGCAGCCAAGCTCGATTGGAAAACACCATATATTTT.